Below are 30 T cell receptor beta chains sequenced from a single sample in a study of cytomegalovirus exposure and HLA in healthy donors. The PCR used 60 Vbeta and 13 Jbeta primers. TCRdb keeps only in-frame clones here, not all; method: immunoSEQ multiplex PCR. The table shows around 180,000 clones, with over 75% occurring only once. The sequenced material came from PBMCs. All receptors derive from a man aged 55 to 69 in good health and CMV-seronegative.

This clone was picked up a small number of times. The chain joins TRBV7-3 to TRBJ2-7; maybe TRBD2 (6 bases). V lost 5 bases, J lost 4 bases, and 15 bases lay in between. There are 14 residues in the CDR3. From germline, CDR1 is SGHTA and CDR2 FQGTGA. The chain's CDR3 is CASSRQEGSYEQYF. CDR3 in DNA: TGTGCCAGCAGCCGTCAGGAGGGCTCGTACGAGCAGTACTTC.

This clone was observed once. V usage is TRBV28 and J usage is TRBJ2-5, with 9 bases that match TRBD1. V trimming: 3 bases; J trimming: 4 bases; junction bases outside the gene matches: 6. The CDR3 length is 15 residues. Germline CDR1 and CDR2: MDHEN and SYDVKM. This CDR3 is CASSFLGTGTETQYF. In DNA form, the CDR3 reads TGTGCCAGCAGTTTCCTCGGGACAGGGACAGAGACCCAGTACTTC.

V is TRBV5-1 and J is TRBJ1-1; 10 positions match TRBD1. Germline V CDR1 and CDR2: SGHRS, YFSETQ. After removal of 3 bases from V and 1 base from J, the junction contained 6 bases not matched to a gene. The CDR3 runs 16 residues. CDR3 sequence reads: CASSYRQGATNTEAFF. The CDR3 nucleotides are TGCGCCAGCAGCTATAGACAGGGGGCAACGAACACTGAAGCTTTCTTT.

This clone was seen a few times. The CDR3 here is CASSKFAGATTDTQYF. Here the CDR3 DNA reads TGTGCCAGCAGCAAATTTGCAGGGGCCACCACAGATACGCAGTATTTT. The genes are TRBV21-1 and TRBJ2-3; TRBD1 was called by the table and not checked on the DNA. TRBV21-1 is listed as a pseudogene. The CDR3 is made up of 16 amino acids.

This chain uses TRBV28 with TRBJ1-1, with D possibly TRBD1 on 5 matching bases. Germline values: CDR1 MDHEN, CDR2 SYDVKM. The CDR3 is 15 amino acids. Between the trimmed V and J ends, which lost 5 bases and 1 base, there was a span of 14 bases. CDR3 in amino acids: CASSTAGIPNTEAFF. The CDR3 DNA reads as TGTGCCAGCAGTACCGCAGGGATTCCGAACACTGAAGCTTTCTTT.

This clone was found once. In nucleotides, the CDR3 is TGTGCCAGCAGTCCTACGGGACAGGGAATCACAGATACGCAGTATTTT. Residues: CASSPTGQGITDTQYF. The chain links TRBV27 to TRBJ2-3; 9 bases match TRBD1. V was clipped by 5 bases and J by 2 bases; unmatched bases: 8. The CDR3 is made up of 16 amino acids. Germline CDR1 reads MNHEY; CDR2 reads SMNVEV (reference sequence).

Turning to this clone: The junction departs from the called germline gene at one end, perhaps through a read error. J is TRBJ1-5 and V is TRBV4-1; 8 bases fit TRBD1. The length of the CDR3 is 16 residues. Germline loops: CDR1 MGHRA, CDR2 YSYEKL. The CDR3 DNA is TGCGCCAGCAGCCAACAGGGGGCTGGAAGCAATCAGCCCCAGAATTTT. Encoded protein: CASSQQGAGSNQPQNF.

In this sample, this clone turned up a few times. The chain has TRBV4-3 and TRBJ2-1, with D tentatively TRBD2 (6 bases). Germline V CDR1 and CDR2: LGHNA, YSLEER. The V end was cut by 1 base, the J end by 7 bases, with 17 bases between. The CDR3 is 16 residues long. CDR3 sequence: CASSQGRTGSGNEQFF. The CDR3 nucleotides read TGCGCCAGCAGCCAAGGACGGACCGGGAGTGGTAATGAGCAGTTCTTC.

The chain employs TRBV9 and TRBJ1-1; D ambiguous. The CDR3 totals 14 residues. Trimming shortened V by 1 base and J by 3 bases, and 10 bases separated the two germline ends. The germline V gene encodes CDR1 SGDLS and CDR2 YYNGEE. This CDR3 is CASSVMVSDTEAFF. In nucleotides, the CDR3 is TGTGCCAGCAGCGTAATGGTCAGTGACACTGAAGCTTTCTTT.

The chain employs TRBV6-5 and TRBJ2-2, with a tentative D call TRBD1 (5 bases). Looked up from germline, CDR1 is MNHEY and CDR2 is SVGAGI. CDR3 length equals 15 residues. V gave up 7 bases and J gave up 5 bases, with 17 bases separating them. The CDR3 DNA follows: TGTGCCAGCACCAGAGGCAGGGTTATAACCGGGGAGCTGTTTTTT. As protein: CASTRGRVITGELFF.

The rearrangement uses TRBV7-8 and TRBJ1-1; 9 bases agree with TRBD1. CDR3 length: 14 residues. V shed 1 base and J 10 bases; nucleotides not matched to a gene: 7. Germline CDR1 is SGHVS and CDR2 is FQNEAQ. The CDR3 region is CASSLVGQGWRAFF. Written as DNA, the CDR3 is TGTGCCAGCAGCTTAGTGGGACAGGGCTGGCGAGCTTTCTTT. The whole variable domain, filled in from reference TRBV7-8 and TRBJ1-1, reads GAGVSQSPRYKVAKRGQDVALRCDPISGHVSLFWYQQALGQGPEFLTYFQNEAQLDKSGLPSDRFFAERPEGSVSTLKIQRTQQEDSAVYLCASSLVGQGWRAFFGQGTRLTVV.

The chain has TRBV18 and TRBJ2-5; tentative D call: TRBD1 (6 bases). The J call may be in error: the DNA end matches TRBJ2-7 better. The CDR3 is 16 residues long. The germline CDR1 and CDR2 sequences are KGHSH and LQKENI. The CDR3 nucleotides are TGTGCCAGCTCACCACCGAGGGTGGGGACACGCTACGAGCAGTACTTC. It translates to CASSPPRVGTRYEQYF.

The genes are TRBV9 and TRBJ1-3; D is unclear. Germline lookup yields CDR1 SGDLS and CDR2 YYNGEE. V shed 0 bases and J shed 0 bases, with 10 bases lying between them. CDR3 length: 16 amino acids. The CDR3 nucleotides read TGTGCCAGCAGCGTAGCCCTGCTGAGCTCTGGAAACACCATATATTTT. It translates to CASSVALLSSGNTIYF.

This clone was recorded once. The rearrangement links TRBV6-1 to TRBJ2-3; 8 nucleotides align to TRBD2. Germline V gives CDR1 MNHNS, CDR2 SASEGT. The CDR3 totals 14 residues. With V trimmed by 6 bases and J by 0 bases, 2 bases remained unmatched. CDR3 region: CASSGLASTDTQYF. CDR3 nucleotides: TGTGCCAGCAGCGGACTAGCTAGCACAGATACGCAGTATTTT.

The rearrangement links TRBV19 to TRBJ2-7; the match to TRBD1 covers 9 bases. CDR1 and CDR2 (germline): LNHDA, SQIVND (reference sequence). With V trimmed by 5 bases and J by 1 base, 6 bases remained unmatched. The CDR3 runs 15 residues. DNA for the CDR3: TGTGCCAGTAGTTCGTCCGGGACAGGGTCCTACGAGCAGTACTTC. Protein product: CASSSSGTGSYEQYF.

This clone was detected a few times. V and J are TRBV6-5 and TRBJ1-4, with a weak D call TRBD1 (6 bases). The germline V and J ends were trimmed by 6 bases and 3 bases, with 14 bases remaining between them. The CDR3 contains 15 residues. The germline gives CDR1 MNHEY, CDR2 SVGAGI. Here the CDR3 reads CASRKDRQPNEKLFF. The CDR3 DNA is TGTGCCAGCAGGAAGGACAGACAACCTAATGAAAAACTGTTTTTT.

The gene calls are TRBV7-9 and TRBJ2-7; D possibly corresponds to TRBD1 (6 bases). The CDR3 covers 14 residues. The germline V and J ends were trimmed by 4 bases and 0 bases, with 10 bases remaining between them. Germline CDR1 is SEHNR and CDR2 is FQNEAQ (reference sequence). This chain's CDR3 is CASSSGDNSYEQYF. The DNA of the CDR3 is TGTGCCAGCAGCTCCGGGGACAACTCCTACGAGCAGTACTTC.

The V and J genes are TRBV7-9 and TRBJ2-7; 8 bases fit TRBD2. This CDR3 is 16 amino acids long. Germline V gene data show CDR1 as SEHNR and CDR2 as FQNEAQ (reference sequence). The V gene end was trimmed by 5 bases and the J gene end by 6 bases; junction bases not matched to a gene: 15. This chain's CDR3 is CASSPISGLVIREQYF. Written as DNA, the CDR3 is TGTGCCAGCAGCCCCATCTCGGGACTAGTAATCCGCGAGCAGTACTTC.

The chain combines TRBV9 with TRBJ1-4; D is unclear. Germline V gene data show CDR1 as SGDLS and CDR2 as YYNGEE. Trimming pared 0 bases from V and 7 bases from J, leaving 13 bases between. The CDR3 runs to 15 residues. The CDR3 here is CASSVDRPGPEKLFF. In nucleotides, the CDR3 is TGTGCCAGCAGCGTAGACAGACCAGGCCCTGAAAAACTGTTTTTT.

This clone appeared a single time. The rearrangement joins TRBV7-2 to TRBJ2-3, with 8 positions matching TRBD2. Per the germline V gene, CDR1 is SGHTA and CDR2 is FQGNSA. The J segment lost 3 bases and the V segment lost 2 bases, leaving 13 bases of the junction unmatched. The CDR3 sequence is 18 residues long. CDR3 sequence reads: CASSLLARQSSGTDTQYF. The CDR3 DNA reads as TGTGCCAGCAGCTTATTGGCCAGACAATCTAGCGGGACAGATACGCAGTATTTT.

J is TRBJ2-3 and V is TRBV28, with 12 bases identical to TRBD2. The V and J ends lost 10 bases and 3 bases, in that order; junction bases with no gene match: 14. Germline CDR1 is MDHEN and CDR2 is SYDVKM. The CDR3 contains 17 residues. CDR3 sequence (DNA): TGTGCCACTCTCCCCGCGGGTCTAGCGGGAGGGACAGATACGCAGTATTTT. Its translation is CATLPAGLAGGTDTQYF.

The chain uses TRBV6-6 and TRBJ2-5, with 7 bases lining up with TRBD1. The CDR3 contains 14 residues. Trimming took 6 bases from V and 4 from J; bases not matched to a gene: 8. CDR1 is MNHNY and CDR2 is SVGAGI in the germline V gene (reference sequence). CDR3 DNA: TGTGCCAGCAGCTCGACAGGGATCCCAGAGACCCAGTACTTC. Its translation: CASSSTGIPETQYF.

The rearrangement joins TRBV5-1 to TRBJ2-7; D ambiguous. The CDR3 loop spans 14 amino acids. The germline gives CDR1 SGHRS, CDR2 YFSETQ. Trimming took 4 bases from V and 5 from J, leaving 16 bases between them. This CDR3 reads CASSALSTVDEQYF. CDR3 DNA: TGCGCCAGCAGCGCGCTGTCCACAGTCGACGAGCAGTACTTC.

The table lists this clone with a few counts. The rearrangement uses TRBV5-1 and TRBJ2-3; possibly TRBD1 for D (6 bases). This CDR3 is 14 amino acids long. Germline V lookup: CDR1 SGHRS, CDR2 YFSETQ. The V end lost 4 bases, the J end lost 6 bases, and 15 bases lay between the germline ends. CDR3 sequence: CASSGAGVRDTQYF. In nucleotides, the CDR3 is TGCGCCAGCAGCGGGGCAGGGGTACGGGATACGCAGTATTTT.

The chain joins TRBV29-1 to TRBJ1-5; D is undetermined. The CDR3 consists of 13 residues. Per germline, CDR1 SQVTM and CDR2 ANQGSEA. The V gene lost 7 bases and the J gene lost 5 bases, with 15 bases spanning the gap. CDR3 coding DNA: TGCAGCGCGGAAATGGGGAGGGATCAGCCCCAGCATTTT. Encoded protein: CSAEMGRDQPQHF.

This chain joins TRBV27 and TRBJ2-1; 10 positions agree with TRBD2. This CDR3 region has 17 residues. V lost 3 bases to trimming and J lost 0 bases; unmatched junction nucleotides: 5. The V gene's germline CDR1 is MNHEY and CDR2 SMNVEV (reference sequence). CDR3 DNA: TGTGCCAGCAGTTTTTTGTCTAGCGGGAGCTCCTACAATGAGCAGTTCTTC. It translates to CASSFLSSGSSYNEQFF.

This chain joins TRBV7-3 and TRBJ1-1; D not resolved. Germline loops: CDR1 SGHTA, CDR2 FQGTGA. The CDR3 runs to 14 residues. Trimming shortened V by 4 bases and J by 0 bases, and 9 bases separated the two germline ends. The CDR3: CASSSGGVNTEAFF. The CDR3 nucleotides read TGTGCCAGCAGCTCCGGAGGTGTGAACACTGAAGCTTTCTTT.

CDR3 sequence: CASSVAGSQETQYF. The CDR3 nucleotides are TGTGCCAGCAGCGTAGCTGGCAGCCAAGAGACCCAGTACTTC. This sequence joins TRBV9 and TRBJ2-5; D call uncertain. There are 14 residues in the CDR3. Germline lookup yields CDR1 SGDLS and CDR2 YYNGEE. Trimming pared 0 bases from V and 1 base from J, leaving 7 bases between.

V is TRBV2 and J is TRBJ2-7; TRBD1 might be the D (5 bases). V lost 6 bases and J lost 2, with 14 bases in between. This CDR3 contains 14 residues. Germline CDR1 and CDR2: SNHLY and FYNNEI. CDR3 nucleotide sequence: TGTGCCAGCAGGTCCCAGGGCCGGGCCTACGAGCAGTACTTC. Translating it yields CASRSQGRAYEQYF.

This chain joins TRBV19 and TRBJ1-4; D not certain. The V and J ends lost 0 bases and 2 bases respectively, with 4 bases between them. Germline CDR1 reads LNHDA; CDR2 reads SQIVND (reference sequence). The CDR3 runs 14 residues. CDR3 sequence: CASSIEATNEKLFF. DNA for the CDR3: TGTGCCAGTAGTATAGAGGCCACTAATGAAAAACTGTTTTTT.